Listed here are 2 T cell receptor beta chains from one sample, sequenced in a study of blood T cell repertoires in COVID-19. Assay: immunoSEQ multiplex PCR; the TCRdb copy retains only in-frame clones and omits some. Counted here are 150,000 to 200,000 clones, 85% to 90% occurring once; the ten biggest clones make up approximately 23%. What was sequenced was PBMCs or T cells enriched from blood (not recorded which). Receptor source: a woman aged 35 to 49 in a cohort exposed to, infected with or recovered from COVID-19 (not recorded which).

This chain connects TRBV7-9 to TRBJ2-7; 13 nucleotides align to TRBD2. The CDR3 has 18 residues. The V gene end was trimmed by 5 bases and the J gene end by 3 bases; junction bases not matched to a gene: 13. CDR1 and CDR2 (germline): SEHNR, FQNEAQ (reference sequence). The CDR3 is CASSPRSPGLAGDYEQYF. CDR3 nucleotide sequence: TGTGCCAGCAGCCCGCGATCCCCAGGACTAGCGGGGGACTACGAGCAGTACTTC.

This chain links TRBV6-4 with TRBJ2-2; D ambiguous. Trimming took off 3 bases at V and 0 bases at J, with 11 bases between the two ends. CDR1 and CDR2 (germline): MRHNA, SNTAGT. This CDR3 is built from 16 residues. This chain's CDR3 is CASSDGYSTNTGELFF. DNA of the CDR3: TGTGCCAGCAGTGATGGGTACAGTACGAACACCGGGGAGCTGTTTTTT.